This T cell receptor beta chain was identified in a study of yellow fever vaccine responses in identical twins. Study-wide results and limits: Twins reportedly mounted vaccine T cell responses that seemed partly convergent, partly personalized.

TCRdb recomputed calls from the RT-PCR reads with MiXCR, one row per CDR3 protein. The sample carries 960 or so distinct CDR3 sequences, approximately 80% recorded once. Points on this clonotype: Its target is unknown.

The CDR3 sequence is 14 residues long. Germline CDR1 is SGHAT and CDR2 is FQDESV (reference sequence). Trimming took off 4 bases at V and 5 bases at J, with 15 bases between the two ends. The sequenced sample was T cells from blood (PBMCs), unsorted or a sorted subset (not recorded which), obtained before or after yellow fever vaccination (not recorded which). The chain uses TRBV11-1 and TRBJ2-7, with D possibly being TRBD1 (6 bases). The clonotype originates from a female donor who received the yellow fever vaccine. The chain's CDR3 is CASSSHRDLDEQYF. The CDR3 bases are TGTGCCAGCAGCTCCCACAGGGATTTGGACGAGCAGTACTTC. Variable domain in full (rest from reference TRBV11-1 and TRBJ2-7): EAEVAQSPRYKITEKSQAVAFWCDPISGHATLYWYRQILGQGPELLVQFQDESVVDDSQLPKDRFSAERLKGVDSTLKIQPAELGDSAMYLCASSSHRDLDEQYFGPGTRLTVT.